Presented here are 21 T cell receptor beta chains from one specimen sequenced in a study of OX40 agonist ivuxolimab in advanced cancers. Clones were sequenced by immunoSEQ multiplex PCR, and TCRdb holds only the in-frame ones, with some missing. The sample yields more than 70,000 clones, 70% to 90% seen once. The specimen comprised CD4+ or CD8+ T cells sorted from blood, sampled in a trial of the OX40 agonist ivuxolimab. The receptors were sampled from an adult with an advanced solid tumor such as melanoma, head and neck, liver or kidney cancer.

The rearrangement uses TRBV5-1 and TRBJ2-7; D gene ambiguous. V shed 0 bases and J shed 5 bases, with 12 bases lying between them. In germline, CDR1 is SGHRS, CDR2 YFSETQ. This CDR3 spans 14 amino acids. For the CDR3, the DNA is TGCGCCAGCAGCTTGGCCAGTGCTAATAACGAGCAGTACTTC. As protein: CASSLASANNEQYF. The variable domain in full, with the rest retrieved from reference TRBV5-1 and TRBJ2-7, is KAGVTQTPRYLIKTRGQQVTLSCSPISGHRSVSWYQQTPGQGLQFLFEYFSETQRNKGNFPGRFSGRQFSNSRSEMNVSTLELGDSALYLCASSLASANNEQYFGPGTRLTVT.

The chain employs TRBV28 and TRBJ2-4; 7 bases agree with TRBD1. The CDR3 loop spans 15 amino acids. Germline lookup yields CDR1 MDHEN and CDR2 SYDVKM. With 6 bases clipped from V and 4 bases from J, the junction kept 9 bases outside the gene matches. The DNA of the CDR3 is TGTGCCAGCAGCACACCGGGACAGAGAAAAAACATTCAGTACTTC. It yields the protein CASSTPGQRKNIQYF.

The V gene is TRBV4-1, the J gene TRBJ2-3; weak D call: TRBD2 (6 bases). V shed 4 bases and J shed 0 bases, with 14 bases lying between them. The CDR3 consists of 16 residues. The germline CDR1 and CDR2 sequences are MGHRA and YSYEKL. The CDR3 spells CASSRGTFTSTDTQYF. As DNA, the CDR3 is TGCGCCAGCAGCCGCGGGACTTTTACTAGCACAGATACGCAGTATTTT.

This clone was counted once. The chain recombines TRBV9 with TRBJ1-3, with D hard to call. The CDR3 has 18 amino acids. CDR1 and CDR2 from the germline V gene are SGDLS and YYNGEE. Between the trimmed V and J ends, which lost 0 bases and 0 bases, there was a span of 16 bases. For the CDR3, the DNA is TGTGCCAGCAGCGTAGTGGGGTATCCTCCAAGCTCTGGAAACACCATATATTTT. It encodes CASSVVGYPPSSGNTIYF.

The table lists this clone with a few counts. V usage is TRBV9 and J usage is TRBJ1-2; D is possibly TRBD1 (5 bases). The CDR3 spans 15 residues. The V and J ends lost 4 bases and 2 bases respectively, with 15 bases between them. Germline V lookup: CDR1 SGDLS, CDR2 YYNGEE. The CDR3 nucleotides are TGTGCCAGCAGCCTCAGCCCCCGGGACAACTATGGCTACACCTTC. It codes for CASSLSPRDNYGYTF.

The chain couples TRBV28 to TRBJ1-6; TRBD1 matches at 9 bases. V lost 8 bases, J lost 10 bases, and 12 bases stayed unmatched. The germline CDR1 and CDR2 sequences are MDHEN and SYDVKM. The CDR3 covers 15 residues. In DNA form, the CDR3 reads TGTGCCAGCTCTATCACCGGGACAGGGAACTCACCCCTCCACTTT. Encoded protein: CASSITGTGNSPLHF.

This CDR3 is CASSQDGGAVIEAFF. CDR3 nucleotide sequence: TGCGCCAGCAGCCAAGATGGTGGGGCCGTTATTGAAGCTTTCTTT. The rearrangement links TRBV4-3 to TRBJ1-1; maybe TRBD1 (5 bases). Germline-derived CDR1 and CDR2 are LGHNA and YSLEER. V gave up 0 bases and J gave up 7 bases, with 15 bases separating them. The CDR3 totals 15 residues.

The rearrangement joins TRBV10-2 to TRBJ2-5, with 12 bases identical to TRBD2. Looked up from germline, CDR1 is WSHSY and CDR2 is SAAADI. This CDR3 spans 15 amino acids. J gave up 2 bases and V 6 bases, and 4 bases lay outside the gene matches. CDR3 amino acids: CASRRTSGVQETQYF. In nucleotides, the CDR3 is TGCGCCAGCAGACGGACTAGCGGGGTTCAAGAGACCCAGTACTTC.

This chain connects TRBV11-2 to TRBJ2-7; no definite D call. CDR1 and CDR2 (germline): SGHAT, FQNNGV. This CDR3 comprises 16 residues. V was cut by 1 base and J by 2 bases, with 15 bases left in between. Here the CDR3 DNA reads TGTGCCAGCAGCTTAGGCGGCGCGATGCTAACCTACGAGCAGTACTTC. It yields the protein CASSLGGAMLTYEQYF. Full variable domain (remainder filled in from reference TRBV11-2 and TRBJ2-7): EAGVAQSPRYKIIEKRQSVAFWCNPISGHATLYWYQQILGQGPKLLIQFQNNGVVDDSQLPKDRFSAERLKGVDSTLKIQPAKLEDSAVYLCASSLGGAMLTYEQYFGPGTRLTVT.

This chain links TRBV5-1 with TRBJ1-1; possibly TRBD1 for D (5 bases). V shed 7 bases and J shed 1 base, with 14 bases lying between them. The CDR3 consists of 14 residues. Germline V gives CDR1 SGHRS, CDR2 YFSETQ. In nucleotides, the CDR3 is TGCGCCAGCTCCCTAGGTGGGGGGAACACTGAAGCTTTCTTT. As protein: CASSLGGGNTEAFF. The complete variable domain, with remaining parts taken from reference TRBV5-1 and TRBJ1-1, reads KAGVTQTPRYLIKTRGQQVTLSCSPISGHRSVSWYQQTPGQGLQFLFEYFSETQRNKGNFPGRFSGRQFSNSRSEMNVSTLELGDSALYLCASSLGGGNTEAFFGQGTRLTVV.

The chain couples TRBV10-2 to TRBJ2-3, with 10 bases that match TRBD2. V lost 6 bases to trimming and J lost 3 bases; unmatched junction nucleotides: 9. The CDR3 is 16 residues long. CDR1 is WSHSY and CDR2 is SAAADI in the germline V gene. CDR3 in amino acids: CASRGQRGGQTDTQYF. The CDR3 nucleotides are TGCGCCAGCAGGGGCCAGCGGGGGGGCCAAACAGATACGCAGTATTTT.

The chain employs TRBV15 and TRBJ2-3; D could derive from TRBD1 or TRBD2 (5 bases each). The CDR3 sequence is 16 residues long. Germline V gene sequence: CDR1 LNHNV, CDR2 YYDKDF (reference sequence). V gave up 3 bases and J gave up 3 bases, with 16 bases separating them. DNA of the CDR3: TGTGCCACCAGCAGGGTCCTAGGGACCCCTACAGATACGCAGTATTTT. This sequence encodes CATSRVLGTPTDTQYF. Full variable domain (outside the CDR3, taken from reference TRBV15 and TRBJ2-3): DAMVIQNPRYQVTQFGKPVTLSCSQTLNHNVMYWYQQKSSQAPKLLFHYYDKDFNNEADTPDNFQSRRPNTSFCFLDIRSPGLGDTAMYLCATSRVLGTPTDTQYFGPGTRLTVL.

The chain recombines TRBV7-9 with TRBJ1-2; TRBD1 agrees at 7 bases. The CDR3 spans 13 residues. CDR1 and CDR2 from the germline V gene are SEHNR and FQNEAQ (reference sequence). With 1 base clipped from V and 6 bases from J, the junction kept 2 bases outside the gene matches. The CDR3 nucleotides are TGTGCCAGCAGCTTAGTAGGGGGCGATGGCTACACCTTC. Translating gives CASSLVGGDGYTF.

This sequence joins TRBV5-4 and TRBJ1-1; tentatively, D is TRBD1 (5 bases). This CDR3 comprises 14 residues. Germline CDR1 and CDR2: SGHNT and YYREEE (reference sequence). The ends were cut back, 2 bases at V and 6 bases at J, with 14 bases in the middle. CDR3 residues: CASSFELGQAEAFF. The DNA of the CDR3 is TGTGCCAGCAGCTTTGAACTGGGGCAGGCTGAAGCTTTCTTT.

The rearrangement uses TRBV5-4 and TRBJ2-1; D perhaps matches TRBD1 (6 bases). This CDR3 region has 13 residues. The ends were cut back, 1 base at V and 9 bases at J, with 11 bases in the middle. Germline loops: CDR1 SGHNT, CDR2 YYREEE (reference sequence). The CDR3 nucleotides are TGTGCCAGCAGCTTGCTACAGGGTGGTGAGCAGTTCTTC. Translation gives CASSLLQGGEQFF.

The V and J genes are TRBV4-3 and TRBJ1-2; D ambiguous. V lost 0 bases and J lost 2, with 7 bases in between. The CDR3 is 14 residues long. CDR1 and CDR2 (germline): LGHNA, YSLEER. The CDR3 bases are TGCGCCAGCAGCCAAGATCACGGGAACTATGGCTACACCTTC. It codes for CASSQDHGNYGYTF.

This sequence joins TRBV25-1 and TRBJ1-1, with 12 bases matching TRBD1. CDR1 is MGHDK, CDR2 SYGVNS, per germline. This CDR3 has 17 amino acids. With 6 bases clipped from V and 3 bases from J, the junction kept 11 bases outside the gene matches. The CDR3 DNA is TGTGCCAGCAGCCCAAGCCCGGGACAGGGGGCCCACACTGAAGCTTTCTTT. Translation: CASSPSPGQGAHTEAFF. Combining the CDR3 with reference TRBV25-1 and TRBJ1-1 gives the whole variable domain EADIYQTPRYLVIGTGKKITLECSQTMGHDKMYWYQQDPGMELHLIHYSYGVNSTEKGDLSSESTVSRIRTEHFPLTLESARPSHTSQYLCASSPSPGQGAHTEAFFGQGTRLTVV.

This chain joins TRBV19 and TRBJ2-1; perhaps TRBD2 as D (6 bases). V lost 6 bases, J lost 8 bases, and 20 bases lay in between. The germline V gene has CDR1 LNHDA and CDR2 SQIVND (reference sequence). CDR3 length: 15 residues. The CDR3 DNA follows: TGTGCCAGTAGAGATCGGGGGTTCGGCTCCGATGAGCAGTTCTTC. Protein: CASRDRGFGSDEQFF.

V is TRBV5-6 and J is TRBJ2-2, with TRBD1 matching 7 bases. CDR1 and CDR2 (germline): SGHDT, YYEEEE. The junction had 5 bases not matched to a gene; V was cut back by 1 base and J by 5 bases. This CDR3 contains 15 residues. CDR3 bases: TGTGCCAGCAGCTTGACAGGGGCCGGGACCGGGGAGCTGTTTTTT. It specifies CASSLTGAGTGELFF.

This clone was recorded a few times. This chain connects TRBV4-2 to TRBJ2-7; D uncertain. This CDR3 has 13 residues. Germline loops: CDR1 LGHNA, CDR2 YNFKEQ. V was shortened by 4 bases and J by 6 bases, with 13 bases between the two germline ends. The CDR3 DNA reads TGTGCCAGCAGCCCCTCCGTAGGGCTCGAGCAGTACTTC. Its protein is CASSPSVGLEQYF.

The genes are TRBV19 and TRBJ2-3; unclear D gene. This CDR3 is 15 amino acids long. V was shortened by 2 bases and J by 0 bases, with 9 bases between the two germline ends. Germline V gene data show CDR1 as LNHDA and CDR2 as SQIVND (reference sequence). The CDR3 here is CASSINGPSTDTQYF. CDR3 nucleotides: TGTGCCAGTAGTATAAACGGACCTAGCACAGATACGCAGTATTTT.